Listed below are T cell receptor beta chains from one sample, sequenced in a study of human T cells and chemical hapten exposure. TCRdb re-called the RACE reads with MiXCR, one entry per CDR3 protein. The data hold 330,000 or so distinct CDR3 sequences, with about 6.3% observed a single time. Sequenced material: whole blood, taken in connection with sensitization to the hapten diphenylcyclopropenone (DPC). The receptors derive from a woman between 18 and 29 years old with alopecia areata. Some clones in this sample may be carry-over from other donors' samples. Each CDR3 is given with its conserved first and last residue. The order of the fields is J gene, D gene, clone size, V gene, CDR3 protein. D genes are given only for firm matches. Clone size is stated in some rows and not others, as once, few, many or a class when expanded.

TRBJ2-4,-,-,TRBV6-1,CASSEAGLRGAQYF
TRBJ2-2,TRBD1,-,TRBV20-1,CSAHETGTVDTGELFF
TRBJ1-4,-,-,TRBV9,CASSSLPGGAGEKLFF
TRBJ2-1,TRBD2,few,TRBV24-1,CATSDFIAGGPGAYNEQFF
TRBJ1-2,-,many,TRBV4-2,CASSQVSGVGYGYTF
TRBJ1-2,TRBD1,many,TRBV5-1,CASSSQGESYGYTF
TRBJ2-1,-,-,TRBV28,CASSLGGSRIQFF
TRBJ1-1,-,few,TRBV5-1,CASSPDANTEAFF
TRBJ1-2,-,many,TRBV4-3,CASSQDNGGWYYTF
TRBJ2-7,-,few,TRBV5-1,CASRAESYEQYF
TRBJ2-5,-,many,TRBV7-9,CASRKTGGQETQYF
TRBJ2-7,TRBD1,many,TRBV6-2/TRBV6-3,CASSFAQGVYF
TRBJ1-5,-,few,TRBV6-1,CASSGGVRTAGNQPQHF
TRBJ1-1,TRBD1,many,TRBV10-3,CAISPTRQGGEAFF
TRBJ2-3,-,few,TRBV7-9,CASSLGISQYF
TRBJ2-5,TRBD2,-,TRBV11-2,CASSYAPGGSAMDTQYF
TRBJ2-3,-,many,TRBV3-1,CASSLPGYDTTQYF
TRBJ2-7,-,many,TRBV4-1,CASSQVPGPVYEQYF
TRBJ1-5,-,many,TRBV6-2/TRBV6-3,CASSMDKGQPQHF
TRBJ2-5,-,few,TRBV28,CASIGSYEETQYF
TRBJ1-1,-,few,TRBV6-5,CASSYSPATMNTEAFF
TRBJ2-1,TRBD2,many,TRBV7-2,CASSLAPTSGGYNEQFF
TRBJ1-6,-,many,TRBV20-1,CSAIPGDSPLHF
TRBJ1-2,-,many,TRBV7-8,CASSFFASGVANYGYTF
TRBJ2-6,-,many,TRBV18,CASSISGSGANVLTF
TRBJ2-1,-,few,TRBV6-2/TRBV6-3,CASSYRGPRWDEQFF
TRBJ2-3,TRBD2,many,TRBV20-1,CSARDAGLAGPTDTQYF
TRBJ1-5,-,few,TRBV20-1,CSARTPIEGQPQHF
TRBJ2-7,TRBD1,-,TRBV20-1,CSARMGQGILSYEQYF
TRBJ2-5,-,many,TRBV12-3/TRBV12-4,CASSRRSEETQYF
TRBJ1-5,-,many,TRBV10-3,CAIAADRDNQPQHF
TRBJ2-5,TRBD1,-,TRBV5-1,CASSLRGTVLSQETQYF
TRBJ1-3,-,many,TRBV4-2,CASSQERLSGNTIYF
TRBJ2-3,-,few,TRBV7-2,CASSLSVFTDTQYF
TRBJ2-5,-,-,TRBV10-3,CAISGIVQETQYF
TRBJ1-1,TRBD1,many,TRBV12-5,CASALLTGVGSNTEAFF
TRBJ2-7,-,-,TRBV27,CASGFRNAYEQYF
TRBJ2-2,TRBD1,-,TRBV29-1,CSVAVRGSAYTGELFF
TRBJ1-2,TRBD1,many,TRBV3-1,CASSRGTGTVNYGYTF
TRBJ1-2,-,many,TRBV6-2/TRBV6-3,CASNGPLGNRYTF
TRBJ1-2,-,few,TRBV27,CASSSGRYGYTF
TRBJ2-5,-,many,TRBV7-2,CASSSSSGGYQETQYF
TRBJ1-2,TRBD1,few,TRBV6-5,CASSSRGASYGYTF
TRBJ1-5,TRBD1,-,TRBV6-6,CASSYSYQGGHQPQHF
TRBJ2-7,TRBD1,-,TRBV5-5,CASSFGTGAQEQYF
TRBJ2-3,-,many,TRBV12-3/TRBV12-4,CASSPGTSTDTQYF
TRBJ1-1,TRBD1,many,TRBV5-1,CASSGGQGSTEAFF
TRBJ1-2,TRBD1,many,TRBV20-1,CSALLQGDGYTF
TRBJ2-5,-,once,TRBV7-8,CASSETRGGDTQYF
TRBJ2-3,TRBD2,many,TRBV4-1,CASSRTGTSGTDTQYF